This record concerns one T cell receptor beta chain sequence. This entry comes from a study of blood T cell repertoires in COVID-19. Across the study: Researchers got acute and convalescent COVID-19 samples from the United States, Italy and Spain.

The data were produced by immunoSEQ multiplex PCR, yet TCRdb's version contains in-frame clones alone and is incomplete. The sample carries roughly 80,000 clones, around four fifths recorded once. This sequence was found in a human donor in a cohort sampled during active COVID-19. The sample taken for sequencing was peripheral blood.

The CDR3 loop is CASSPGRGENIQYF. CDR3 sequence (DNA): TGTGCCAGCTCACCGGGCAGGGGAGAAAACATTCAGTACTTC. V usage is TRBV18 and J usage is TRBJ2-4; D might be TRBD1 (6 bases). This CDR3 is 14 amino acids long. Per germline, CDR1 KGHSH and CDR2 LQKENI. The V end lost 3 bases, the J end lost 5 bases, and 11 bases lay between the germline ends.